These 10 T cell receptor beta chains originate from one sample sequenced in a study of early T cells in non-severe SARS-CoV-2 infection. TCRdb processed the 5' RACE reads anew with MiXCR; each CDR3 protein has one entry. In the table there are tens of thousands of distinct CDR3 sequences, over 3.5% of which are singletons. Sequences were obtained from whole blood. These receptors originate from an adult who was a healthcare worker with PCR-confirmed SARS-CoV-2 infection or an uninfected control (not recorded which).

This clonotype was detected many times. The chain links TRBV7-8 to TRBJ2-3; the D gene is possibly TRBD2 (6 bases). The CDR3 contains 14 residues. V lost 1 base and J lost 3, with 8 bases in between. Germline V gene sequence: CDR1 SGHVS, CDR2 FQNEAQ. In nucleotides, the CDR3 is TGTGCCAGCAGCTTAGGGGGGGTTACAGATACGCAGTATTTT. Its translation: CASSLGGVTDTQYF.

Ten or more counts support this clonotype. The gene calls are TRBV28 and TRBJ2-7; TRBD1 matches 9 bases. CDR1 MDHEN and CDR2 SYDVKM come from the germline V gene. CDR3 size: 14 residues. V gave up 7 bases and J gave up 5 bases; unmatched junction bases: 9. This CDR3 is CASKPGQGMHEQYF. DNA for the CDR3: TGTGCCAGCAAGCCGGGACAGGGAATGCACGAGCAGTACTTC. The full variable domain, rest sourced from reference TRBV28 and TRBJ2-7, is DVKVTQSSRYLVKRTGEKVFLECVQDMDHENMFWYRQDPGLGLRLIYFSYDVKMKEKGDIPEGYSVSREKKERFSLILESASTNQTSMYLCASKPGQGMHEQYFGPGTRLTVT.

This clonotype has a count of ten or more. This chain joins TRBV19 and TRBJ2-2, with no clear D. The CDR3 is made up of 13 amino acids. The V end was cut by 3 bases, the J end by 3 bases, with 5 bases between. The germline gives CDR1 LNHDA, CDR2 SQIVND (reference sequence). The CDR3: CASSIGYTGELFF. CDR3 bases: TGTGCCAGTAGTATTGGGTACACCGGGGAGCTGTTTTTT.

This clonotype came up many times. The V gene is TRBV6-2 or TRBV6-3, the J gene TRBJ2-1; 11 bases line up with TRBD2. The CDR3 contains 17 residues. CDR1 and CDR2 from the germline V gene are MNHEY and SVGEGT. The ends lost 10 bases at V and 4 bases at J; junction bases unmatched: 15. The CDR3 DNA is TGTGCCACCCTTCTACCCAGGACTAGCGGGCAATACAATGAGCAGTTCTTC. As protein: CATLLPRTSGQYNEQFF.

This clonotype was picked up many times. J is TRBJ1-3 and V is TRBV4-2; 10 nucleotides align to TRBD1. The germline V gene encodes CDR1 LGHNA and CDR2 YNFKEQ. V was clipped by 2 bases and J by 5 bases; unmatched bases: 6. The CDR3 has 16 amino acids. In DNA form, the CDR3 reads TGTGCCAGCAGCCAATTGGGACAGGGGCGAAGAAACACCATATATTTT. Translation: CASSQLGQGRRNTIYF.

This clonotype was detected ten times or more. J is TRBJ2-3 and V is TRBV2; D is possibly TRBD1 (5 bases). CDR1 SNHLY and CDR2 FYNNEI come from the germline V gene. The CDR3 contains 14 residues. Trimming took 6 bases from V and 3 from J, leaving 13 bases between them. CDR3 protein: CASRTDMGTDTQYF. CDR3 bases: TGTGCCAGCAGGACGGACATGGGTACAGATACGCAGTATTTT. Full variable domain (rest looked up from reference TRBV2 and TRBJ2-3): EPEVTQTPSHQVTQMGQEVILRCVPISNHLYFYWYRQILGQKVEFLVSFYNNEISEKSEIFDDQFSVERPDGSNFTLKIRSTKLEDSAMYFCASRTDMGTDTQYFGPGTRLTVL.

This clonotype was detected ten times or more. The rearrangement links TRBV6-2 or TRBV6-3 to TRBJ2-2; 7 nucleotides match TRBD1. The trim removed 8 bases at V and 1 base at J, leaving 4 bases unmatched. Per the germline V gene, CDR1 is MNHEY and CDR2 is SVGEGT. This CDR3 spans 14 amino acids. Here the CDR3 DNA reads TGTGCCAGCGGGGGACAGATGAACACCGGGGAGCTGTTTTTT. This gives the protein CASGGQMNTGELFF.

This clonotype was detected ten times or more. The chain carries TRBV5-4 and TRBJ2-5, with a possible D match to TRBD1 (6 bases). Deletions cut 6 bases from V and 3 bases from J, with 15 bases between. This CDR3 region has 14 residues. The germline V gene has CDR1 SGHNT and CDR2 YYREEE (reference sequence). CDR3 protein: CASTSQGWEETQYF. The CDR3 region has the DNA TGTGCCAGCACATCCCAGGGGTGGGAAGAGACCCAGTACTTC.

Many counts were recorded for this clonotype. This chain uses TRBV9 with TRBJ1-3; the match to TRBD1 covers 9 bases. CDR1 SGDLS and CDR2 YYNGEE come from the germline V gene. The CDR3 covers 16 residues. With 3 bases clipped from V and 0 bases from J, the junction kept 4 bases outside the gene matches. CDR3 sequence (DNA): TGTGCCAGCAGCGCCCGGACAGGGGTCTCTGGAAACACCATATATTTT. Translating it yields CASSARTGVSGNTIYF.

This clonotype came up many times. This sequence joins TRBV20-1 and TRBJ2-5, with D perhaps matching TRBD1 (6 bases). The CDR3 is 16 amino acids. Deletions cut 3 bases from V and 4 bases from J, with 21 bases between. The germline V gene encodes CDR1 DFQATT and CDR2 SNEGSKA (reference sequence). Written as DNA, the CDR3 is TGCAGTGCTAGCCGCCCCCCAGGGACATCGAGAGAGACCCAGTACTTC. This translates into CSASRPPGTSRETQYF.